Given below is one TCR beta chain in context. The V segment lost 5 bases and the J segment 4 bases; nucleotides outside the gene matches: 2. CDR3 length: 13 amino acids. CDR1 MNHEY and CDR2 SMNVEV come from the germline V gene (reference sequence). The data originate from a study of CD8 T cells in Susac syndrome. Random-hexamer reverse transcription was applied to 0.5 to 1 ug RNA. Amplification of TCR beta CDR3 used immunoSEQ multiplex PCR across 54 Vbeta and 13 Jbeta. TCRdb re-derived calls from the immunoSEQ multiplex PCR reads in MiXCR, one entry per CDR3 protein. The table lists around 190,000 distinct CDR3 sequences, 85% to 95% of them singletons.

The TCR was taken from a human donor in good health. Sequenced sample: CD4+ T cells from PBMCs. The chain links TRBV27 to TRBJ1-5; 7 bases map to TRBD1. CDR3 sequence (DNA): TGTGCCAGCAGTCACAGGGGTAATCAGCCCCAGCATTTT. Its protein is CASSHRGNQPQHF.